These T cell receptor beta chains were read from a single sample in a study of blood T cell repertoires in COVID-19. The assay was immunoSEQ multiplex PCR, and TCRdb's table has in-frame clones only and misses some. The sample contains roughly 140,000 clones, around 83% of which appear only once. Source material: peripheral blood. The origin of the receptors is a woman older than 75 with acute or convalescent COVID-19. CDR3s leave out the opening cysteine and the closing phenylalanine or tryptophan.

len: 12
v_gene: TRBV19
j_gene: TRBJ2-7
CDR3aa: ASSIDNRRGEQY

len: 9
v_gene: TRBV6-5
j_gene: TRBJ2-2
CDR3aa: ASSQVRELF

len: 13
v_gene: TRBV28
j_gene: TRBJ1-2
CDR3aa: ASSLGTRGSGGYT

len: 11
v_gene: TRBV7-2
j_gene: TRBJ1-6
CDR3aa: ASSPTANSPLH

len: 10
v_gene: TRBV15
j_gene: TRBJ2-1
CDR3aa: ATSDRDNEQF

len: 13
v_gene: TRBV4-1
j_gene: TRBJ1-1
CDR3aa: ASSHQTGQNTEAF

len: 13
v_gene: TRBV28
j_gene: TRBJ2-7
CDR3aa: ASSLSLAGYYEQY

len: 11
v_gene: TRBV28
j_gene: TRBJ1-2
CDR3aa: ASSPTHPYGYT

len: 12
v_gene: TRBV3-1/TRBV3-2
j_gene: TRBJ2-3
CDR3aa: ASTLGGGADTQY

len: 15
v_gene: TRBV13
j_gene: TRBJ2-2
CDR3aa: ASSRLRFTQGARELF

len: 12
v_gene: TRBV19
j_gene: TRBJ1-3
CDR3aa: ASRLAGSGNTIY

len: 13
v_gene: TRBV24-1
j_gene: TRBJ1-4
CDR3aa: ATSDSGTGNEKLF

len: 13
v_gene: TRBV27
j_gene: TRBJ2-3
CDR3aa: ASSPLAGPRDTQY

len: 15
v_gene: TRBV19
j_gene: TRBJ2-2
CDR3aa: ASSNPPRQGSTGELF

len: 14
v_gene: TRBV5-5
j_gene: TRBJ2-3
CDR3aa: ASSHRRLSRTDTQY

len: 13
v_gene: TRBV18
j_gene: TRBJ2-1
CDR3aa: ASSPLSSSYNEQF

len: 13
v_gene: TRBV10-3
j_gene: TRBJ1-2
CDR3aa: AISEPGDRGYGYT